The source of this T cell receptor (beta chain) is a study of beta chain features in type 1 diabetes. In the study overall: There were 107,917,701 sorted cells examined across all samples.

Study-level findings and limits: Researchers cautioned that cDNA sequencing could over-represent cells with high TCR expression. Type 1 diabetes patients had VDJ junctions that carried fewer insertions and more deletions.

As regards this clone: Its target is not known.

CDR3 length: 11 amino acids. The germline gives CDR1 SGHRS, CDR2 YFSETQ. Expressed TCRB transcripts were sequenced because the isolated RNA had all been reverse transcribed beforehand. About 3.57 million reads, on average, came from each naive, central memory and regulatory T cell sample. Assay used: immunoSEQ multiplex PCR; TCRdb lists only in-frame clones, some missing. The sample contains about 230,000 clones, 9.6% of which appear only once. The chain combines TRBV5-1 with TRBJ2-5; D gene unclear. The assigned J gene may be wrong: the sequence end matches TRBJ2-7 better. Sequencing input: naive CD4+ T cells from blood. This TCR was sampled from a woman aged 18 to 35 in good health. The CDR3 DNA sequence: TGCGCCAGCAGCAGAGCCTACGAGCAGTACTTC. Encoded protein: CASSRAYEQYF.